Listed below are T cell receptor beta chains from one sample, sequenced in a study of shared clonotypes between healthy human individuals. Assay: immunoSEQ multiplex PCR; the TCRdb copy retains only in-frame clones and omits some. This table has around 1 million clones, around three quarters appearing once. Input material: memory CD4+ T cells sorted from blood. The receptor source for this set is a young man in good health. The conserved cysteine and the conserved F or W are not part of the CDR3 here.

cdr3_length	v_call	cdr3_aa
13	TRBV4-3	ASSQGLGGTGELF
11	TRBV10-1	ASSDQGATEQY
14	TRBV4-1	ASSQRQGFLGTEAF
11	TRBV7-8	ASSLLMNTEAF
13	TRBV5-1	ASSPRDKTYNEQF
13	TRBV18	ASSPQRQGKDEQY
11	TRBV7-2	ASSFKGAGGYT
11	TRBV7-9	ASSPGQGYGYT
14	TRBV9	ASSGGRTVSNEKLF
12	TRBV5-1	ASSPQPSSYEQY